Given below is one T cell receptor (beta chain) in context. The data derive from a study of shared clonotypes between healthy human individuals. This CDR3 region has 14 residues. V lost 3 bases to trimming and J lost 6 bases, with 15 bases between them. Germline CDR1 and CDR2: GTSNPN and SVGIG (reference sequence). Measured with immunoSEQ multiplex PCR; TCRdb has only the in-frame clones, and not every one. The sample lists 2.3 million or so clones, over 85% occurring once. The sample consisted of naive CD4+ T cells from PBMCs. The subset here: CD45RA+ positively selected. This clonotype originated in a man aged 18 to 30 in good health. Some clones in this sample may be carry-over from other donors' samples. The V gene is TRBV30, the J gene TRBJ1-5; maybe TRBD1 (5 bases). In DNA form, the CDR3 reads TGTGCCTGGAGCCCCCTCGGGGGGTTTCAGCCCCAGCATTTT. Translation: CAWSPLGGFQPQHF.